The rows below give T cell receptor beta chains drawn from one sample of a study of blood T cell repertoires in COVID-19. TCRdb keeps only in-frame clones here, not all; method: immunoSEQ multiplex PCR. The sample has 300,000 to 350,000 clones, about 87% seen once; the top ten hold over 4.5%. The sequenced material came from PBMCs or T cells enriched from blood (not recorded which). These receptors all come from a man between 25 and 39 years old who had recovered from COVID-19. CDR3s include the opening cysteine and the closing phenylalanine or tryptophan. A D gene is named only where the DNA matches it firmly. A clone size is listed for some rows: how often the clone was seen (once, few, many), or a class if it is expanded.

V	size	J	D	DNA	CDR3
TRBV11-1	NA	TRBJ1-2	TRBD1	TGTGCCAGCAGCTACCGGGACAGCTATGGCTACACCTTC	CASSYRDSYGYTF
TRBV2	NA	TRBJ2-3	TRBD2	TGTGCCAGCAACCCTAGCGGGGGGACAGATACGCAGTATTTT	CASNPSGGTDTQYF
TRBV28	NA	TRBJ1-1	NA	TGTGCCAGCAGTCTGACAGGCAACACTGAAGCTTTCTTT	CASSLTGNTEAFF
TRBV28	NA	TRBJ1-4	NA	TGTGCCAGCAGTTTATCCCCACCCTCCTACAGGGCAACTAATGAAAAACTGTTTTTT	CASSLSPPSYRATNEKLFF
TRBV18	few	TRBJ1-6	NA	TGTGCCAGCTCACCAAGGGCAGGGAAGGTCGATACACCCCTCCACTTT	CASSPRAGKVDTPLHF
TRBV4-1	NA	TRBJ1-1	NA	TGCGCCAGCAGCCAAGATCCAGGGGCGTCTGAAGCTTTCTTT	CASSQDPGASEAFF
TRBV29-1	few	TRBJ2-7	TRBD1	TGCAGCGTGGTAGGACAGGGGGGCTACGAGCAGTACTTC	CSVVGQGGYEQYF
TRBV12-3/TRBV12-4	NA	TRBJ2-3	NA	TGTGCCAGCAGGGGAGGGGGAGATACGCAGTATTTT	CASRGGGDTQYF
TRBV19	NA	TRBJ1-2	NA	TGTGCCAGTAGTTGGCCGGGAAACTATGGCTACACCTTC	CASSWPGNYGYTF
TRBV12-5	NA	TRBJ2-1	NA	TGTGCTAGGACAGACCTCTACAATGAGCAGTTCTTC	CARTDLYNEQFF
TRBV5-1	NA	TRBJ2-2	TRBD1	TGCGCCAGCAGCTTCCGGACAGGGCGGCCCGGGGAGCTGTTTTTT	CASSFRTGRPGELFF
TRBV11-2	NA	TRBJ1-1	NA	TGTGCCAGCAGCCAAGGGGTGGACACTGAAGCTTTCTTT	CASSQGVDTEAFF
TRBV15	once	TRBJ1-2	NA	TGTGCCACCAGCAGAAACTCCGGGACTCTCGGGTATGGCTACACCTTC	CATSRNSGTLGYGYTF
TRBV6-5	NA	TRBJ1-1	NA	TGTGCCAGCAGTACCGGGAAAGGATCTGAAGCTTTCTTT	CASSTGKGSEAFF
TRBV19	NA	TRBJ1-4	NA	TGTGCCAGTAGTCGGGGGATGTGGGCAACTAATGAAAAACTGTTTTTT	CASSRGMWATNEKLFF
TRBV19	once	TRBJ2-7	TRBD1	TGTGCCAGTAGTAAAGGACAGGAGTCCTACGAGCAGTACTTC	CASSKGQESYEQYF
TRBV19	NA	TRBJ2-2	NA	TGTGCCACCGCAGCGGTTAGTGAAGGGGAGCTGTTTTTT	CATAAVSEGELFF
TRBV7-9	NA	TRBJ1-2	NA	TGTGCCAGCAGCTTGGGGCAGCTAACGGATAACTATGGCTACACCTTC	CASSLGQLTDNYGYTF
TRBV12-3/TRBV12-4	NA	TRBJ2-1	NA	TGTGCCAGCACCTTGGACTGGGGCAATGAGCAGTTCTTC	CASTLDWGNEQFF
TRBV7-8	NA	TRBJ2-7	NA	TGTGCCAGCAGCCCAGGCCGCGGGGCCTTCTACGAGCAGTACTTC	CASSPGRGAFYEQYF
TRBV6-6	NA	TRBJ1-5	NA	TGTGCCAGCAGTGCGATTCAAGCCAACCTTAATCAGCCCCAGCATTTT	CASSAIQANLNQPQHF
TRBV28	NA	TRBJ1-2	NA	TGTGCCAGCAGTTTTCGACAGTATGGCTACACCTTC	CASSFRQYGYTF
TRBV25-1	NA	TRBJ1-2	TRBD1	TGTGCCAGCCGGACTTTACAGGGGCGGGGTGGCTACACCTTC	CASRTLQGRGGYTF
TRBV10-2	NA	TRBJ2-2	NA	TGCGCCAGCAGTCCCGCCAGGGCGAACACCGGGGAGCTGTTTTTT	CASSPARANTGELFF
TRBV10-3	NA	TRBJ1-3	NA	TGTGCCATCAGCCTTGGGCCTAACTCCGGAAACACCATATATTTT	CAISLGPNSGNTIYF
TRBV29-1	few	TRBJ1-1	NA	TGCAGCGTTGATACGGGGGGCACTGAAGCTTTCTTT	CSVDTGGTEAFF
TRBV27	once	TRBJ2-3	TRBD1	TGTGCCAGCAGTTTCCGGGACAGGGGCACAGATACGCAGTATTTT	CASSFRDRGTDTQYF
TRBV5-1	NA	TRBJ2-1	NA	TGCGCCAGCACCCTTGAAATGGGGCTCTACAATGAGCAGTTCTTC	CASTLEMGLYNEQFF
TRBV3-1/TRBV3-2	NA	TRBJ2-3	TRBD2	TGTGCCAGCAGCCAACGGGGGGTAGATACGCAGTATTTT	CASSQRGVDTQYF
TRBV9	NA	TRBJ1-1	NA	TGTGCCAGCAGCGTAGGGTGGGAGGACACTGAAGCTTTCTTT	CASSVGWEDTEAFF
TRBV2	NA	TRBJ2-5	TRBD1	TGTGCCAGCAGTGGAGACAGGGGCCAAGAGACCCAGTACTTC	CASSGDRGQETQYF
TRBV19	NA	TRBJ1-6	TRBD1	TGTGCCAGTAGCCTCCGGGACAGTAATTCACCCCTCCACTTT	CASSLRDSNSPLHF
TRBV2	NA	TRBJ1-6	NA	TGTGCCAGCAGTGAGCGCCAAGGCCCCCTGCGGAATTCACCCCTCCACTTT	CASSERQGPLRNSPLHF